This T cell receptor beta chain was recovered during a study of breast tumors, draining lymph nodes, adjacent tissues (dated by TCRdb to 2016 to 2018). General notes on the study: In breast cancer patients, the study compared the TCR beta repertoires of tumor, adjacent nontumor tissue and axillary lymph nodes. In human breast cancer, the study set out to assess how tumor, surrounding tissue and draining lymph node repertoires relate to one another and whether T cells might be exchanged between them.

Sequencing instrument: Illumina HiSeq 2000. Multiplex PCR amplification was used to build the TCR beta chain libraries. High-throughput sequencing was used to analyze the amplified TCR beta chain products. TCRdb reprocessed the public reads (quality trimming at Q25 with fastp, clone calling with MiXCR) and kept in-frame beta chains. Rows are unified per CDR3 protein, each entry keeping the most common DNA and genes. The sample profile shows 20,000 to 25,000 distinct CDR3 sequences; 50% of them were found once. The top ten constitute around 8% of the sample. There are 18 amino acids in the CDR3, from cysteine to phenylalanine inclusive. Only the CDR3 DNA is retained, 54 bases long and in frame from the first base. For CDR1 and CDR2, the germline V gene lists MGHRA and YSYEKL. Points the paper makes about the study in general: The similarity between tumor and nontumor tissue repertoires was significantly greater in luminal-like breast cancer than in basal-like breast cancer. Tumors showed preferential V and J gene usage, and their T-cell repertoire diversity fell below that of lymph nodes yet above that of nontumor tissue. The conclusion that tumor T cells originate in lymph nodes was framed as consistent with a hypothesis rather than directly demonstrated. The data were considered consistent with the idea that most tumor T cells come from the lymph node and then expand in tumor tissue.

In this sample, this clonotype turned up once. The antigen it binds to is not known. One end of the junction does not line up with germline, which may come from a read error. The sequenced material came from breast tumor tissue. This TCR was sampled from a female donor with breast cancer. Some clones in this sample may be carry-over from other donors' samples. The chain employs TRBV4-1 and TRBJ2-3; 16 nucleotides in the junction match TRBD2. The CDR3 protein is CASSRTGLAGGLGDTQYF. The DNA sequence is TGTGCCAGCAGCCGAACGGGACTAGCGGGAGGGCTGGGAGATACGCAGTATTTT.